This T cell receptor beta chain is drawn from a study of blood T cell repertoires in COVID-19. Per the germline V gene, CDR1 is LNHDA and CDR2 is SQIVND (reference sequence). The V end was cut by 4 bases, the J end by 7 bases, with 11 bases between. The CDR3 runs 14 residues. TCRdb's table, derived via immunoSEQ multiplex PCR, lists solely in-frame clones and lacks some. The repertoire has tens of thousands of clones, more than 80% of them found once; the top ten carry under 5.5%. The source is a man older than 75 with COVID-19, enrolled during active disease. This chain joins TRBV19 and TRBJ1-6; D is possibly TRBD1 (5 bases). The sequenced sample consisted of peripheral blood. CDR3 region: CASSSQGGNSPLHF. Here the CDR3 DNA reads TGTGCCAGTAGTAGCCAGGGTGGGAATTCACCCCTCCACTTT.